The present T cell receptor beta chain was sequenced within a study of blood T cell repertoires in COVID-19. Per germline, CDR1 MNHEY and CDR2 SVGAGI. There are 15 residues in the CDR3. J gave up 3 bases and V 3 bases, and 3 bases lay outside the gene matches. Enrolment of Seattle patients took place during active infection, and they were followed longitudinally. The assay was immunoSEQ multiplex PCR, and TCRdb's table has in-frame clones only and misses some. Among about 130,000 clones, about four fifths were seen once, and the ten largest hold around 5%. The rearrangement links TRBV6-5 to TRBJ2-1; 9 positions match TRBD2. Sequenced material: peripheral blood. This sequence was found in a woman in her seventies with COVID-19, enrolled during active disease. CDR3 loop: CASSYSGGLYNEQFF. The CDR3 DNA is TGTGCCAGCAGTTATAGCGGGGGACTCTACAATGAGCAGTTCTTC.